This TCR beta chain derives from a study of T cell responses to AZD1222 COVID-19 vaccine (dated by TCRdb to 2020 to 2022). Turning to the overall study: AZD1222 recipients with second doses at about 4 weeks or about 12 weeks were pooled, because spike-specific TCR depth and breadth did not differ between schedules. Trial participants were enrolled by age into subgroups of 18-55, 56-69 and 70-plus years, and 148, 28 and 57 TCR-sequenced participants, respectively, were included in these subgroups. A total of more than 230 trial participants underwent TCR sequencing, of whom around 200 received two doses of AZD1222 and around 25 received two doses of the MenACWY control vaccine. The full study reports these points: CD4 TCRs associated with the vaccine covered the entire spike protein, and the dominant responses were in regions 160-218 and 743-854. In the small 56-69-year group, the increase in depth fell short of significance, most likely because of low power. No day 14 peak-response samples were available, so repertoires were characterized only after the peak T cell response. Participants were mostly white British and included more females than males, and it was suggested by the authors that clonal diversity may have been underestimated. After two AZD1222 doses, both the breadth and the depth of spike-specific TCRs were significantly higher than at day 0 and than in MenACWY recipients. Nearly half of unique spike-specific TCRs reportedly recognized epitopes outside regions mutated in the B.1.351 and B.1.1.7 variants. Conclusions about previously exposed vaccinees are limited because only six or seven AZD1222 recipients were SARS-CoV-2 seropositive at baseline.

The CDR3 spans 16 residues, from the cysteine through the phenylalanine. Only the CDR3 DNA is retained, 48 bases long and in frame from the first base. The junction shows trimming of 0 bases on V and 4 bases on J, plus 15 bases between the germline ends. As encoded in the germline V gene, CDR1 is WSHSY while CDR2 is SAAADI. The CDR3 regions of human TCRbeta chains were subjected to immunosequencing. Per the source publication's procedure: Repertoire TCRs were checked for matches against a reference library of SARS-CoV-2-specific TCRs that had been generated using the MIRA antigen-specificity platform. Breadth meant the fraction of unique TCRs that were SARS-CoV-2-associated, whereas depth meant the fraction of total T cells that were SARS-CoV-2-associated. Using the MIRA data, every spike-specific TCR was mapped to the spike region that the TCR reacted to and assigned to either a CD4 or a CD8 class. Log10-transformed breadth and depth values were compared by one-way ANOVA with Sidak's multiple comparisons tests. TCRdb obtained this table from immuneACCESS and retained in-frame rearrangements with V and J assigned. These tables miss some clones; where compared with another copy, unresolved V genes account for less than half of the shortfall, and the remainder is unexplained. That table supplies the V and J calls and clone size; D and trimming were determined from the DNA. The sample table holds about 110,000 clones, of which roughly 84% were seen once. Roughly 1.3% of the sample rests with the top ten.

About this clone itself: Its antigen is still unknown. No qualities accompany the bases; no much larger clone lies one base away.

Interpreted using the paper, the time point label stands for: baseline before first vaccination. Vaccinee samples came from UK trials COV001 and COV002, including a single-blind randomized controlled phase 2/3 trial of AZD1222 (ChAdOx1 nCoV-19) in healthy adults. For TCRbeta chain sequencing, PBMC samples were collected from trial participants at day 0 and at day 28 after the second dose. The TCR sequence derives from an adult in good health. The rearranged segments are TRBV10-2 and TRBJ1-1, and the D gene may be TRBD1, 5 bases matching. The material was peripheral blood, obtained on day 0 of AZD1222 vaccination. The bases read TGCGCCAGCAGTGAGTCCTACAGTGGGGCGGGCACTGAAGCTTTCTTT. Translated, this gives CASSESYSGAGTEAFF.